This T cell receptor (beta chain) was obtained from a study of blood T cell repertoires in COVID-19. Study-level information: There were acute and convalescent COVID-19 samples, and they came from the United States, Italy and Spain. PBMCs, B-cell-depleted T cells, or T cells were the source of the cDNA or gDNA that made up the material.

Germline V gives CDR1 SGHNT, CDR2 YYREEE (reference sequence). The CDR3 length is 13 residues. With 4 bases removed from V and 0 bases from J, the gap between germline ends came to 7 bases. Per the study methods: Amplification of reference gene primers was used by the study to estimate nucleated cell counts. Produced via immunoSEQ multiplex PCR; TCRdb's table is partial and in-frame only. From that table come the V and J calls and clone size; the DNA was used to work out D and trimming. The sample yields approximately 150,000 clones, about 83% seen once. V gene TRBV5-4 combines with J gene TRBJ1-1; D unresolved. The sample was peripheral blood. This sequence was found in a woman aged 45-65 years with active or convalescent COVID-19. This CDR3 reads CASSLGLNTEAFF. CDR3 nucleotide sequence: TGTGCCAGCAGCCTTGGCCTGAACACTGAAGCTTTCTTT.